This T cell receptor (beta chain) was profiled in a study of cytomegalovirus exposure and HLA in healthy donors. Regarding the study as a whole: Information on immune exposure was restricted to one variable (CMV serostatus). A reported reduction in N-insertions relative to the approximately 670-donor mean was seen in an Asian-associated ancestry cluster in a later analysis. It emerged from a later analysis that several of the most significant clusters appeared to be linked to common viral pathogens. Generally TCR sequences proved uncommon, though certain public TCRs appeared in numerous donors.

Germline V gives CDR1 SGDLS, CDR2 YYNGEE. CDR3 size: 13 residues. V shed 0 bases and J shed 3 bases, with 7 bases lying between them. As for this clone: The antigen remains undetermined.

Primers included in the PCR were 60 Vbeta and 13 Jbeta primers. TCRdb's copy holds only in-frame clones and misses some; the assay was immunoSEQ multiplex PCR. The sample totals 150,000 to 200,000 clones. J is TRBJ2-7 and V is TRBV9; tentatively, D is TRBD1 (5 bases). The sample comprised PBMCs. The clonotype originates from a man aged 30 to 45 in good health and CMV-seronegative. CDR3 loop: CASSVAQGYEQYF. The CDR3 DNA is TGTGCCAGCAGCGTAGCCCAGGGCTACGAGCAGTACTTC. The entire variable domain, with the rest obtained from reference TRBV9 and TRBJ2-7, is as follows: DSGVTQTPKHLITATGQRVTLRCSPRSGDLSVYWYQQSLDQGLQFLIQYYNGEERAKGNILERFSAQQFPDLHSELNLSSLELGDSALYFCASSVAQGYEQYFGPGTRLTVT.